Following are 2 T cell receptor beta chains from one sample sequenced in a study of blood T cell repertoires in COVID-19. Assay: immunoSEQ multiplex PCR; the TCRdb copy retains only in-frame clones and omits some. The sample lists under 400,000 clones; roughly 86% were seen once. Sequenced material: PBMCs or T cells enriched from blood (not recorded which). The receptors stem from a man aged 35 to 55 in a cohort exposed to, infected with or recovered from COVID-19 (not recorded which).

The V and J genes are TRBV3-1 (or the pseudogene TRBV3-2) and TRBJ1-1, with TRBD1 matching over 8 bases. Per germline, CDR1 LGHDT and CDR2 YNNKEL (reference sequence). This CDR3 comprises 15 residues. Trimming took 1 base from V and 1 from J; bases not matched to a gene: 2. The CDR3 coding sequence is TGTGCCAGCAGCCAAGCTGACAGGGGGAACACTGAAGCTTTCTTT. Its translation is CASSQADRGNTEAFF.

This rearrangement joins TRBV28 to TRBJ2-2; 7 nucleotides line up with TRBD2. The germline V gene encodes CDR1 MDHEN and CDR2 SYDVKM. The CDR3 is 14 residues long. V lost 6 bases to trimming and J lost 6 bases; unmatched junction nucleotides: 7. Here the CDR3 reads CASRSGGGSGELFF. DNA for the CDR3: TGTGCCAGCAGATCGGGAGGCGGCTCCGGGGAGCTGTTTTTT. The variable domain in full, completed from reference TRBV28 and TRBJ2-2, reads DVKVTQSSRYLVKRTGEKVFLECVQDMDHENMFWYRQDPGLGLRLIYFSYDVKMKEKGDIPEGYSVSREKKERFSLILESASTNQTSMYLCASRSGGGSGELFFGEGSRLTVL.